This T cell receptor (beta chain) was documented in a study of blood T cell repertoires in COVID-19. This table comes from immunoSEQ multiplex PCR, and its TCRdb copy is limited to in-frame clones, with some not included. The table lists 120,000 or so clones, about 85% of them singletons. Germline assignment: CDR1 LGHDT and CDR2 YNNKEL (reference sequence). CDR3 length: 15 amino acids. J gave up 12 bases and V 2 bases, and 14 bases lay outside the gene matches. The clonotype originates from a man older than 75 with active or convalescent COVID-19. Source material: peripheral blood. The chain is built from TRBV3-1 (or the pseudogene TRBV3-2) and TRBJ2-3, with TRBD2 identical over 7 bases. Here the CDR3 DNA reads TGTGCCAGCAGCCAACCGTCAAAGGGGCTAGCGGAACAGTATTTT. This sequence encodes CASSQPSKGLAEQYF.